What follows are 4 T cell receptor beta chains derived from one specimen sequenced in a study of T-cell reconstitution after alpha-beta-depleted transplantation in children. Study-wide results and caveats: It was newly produced T cells that mostly accounted for T-cell counts and diversity one year after transplant.

Which antigens these TCRs recognize remains unknown. This sample's TCRbeta library carried unique molecular identifier barcodes. TCRdb independently ran MiXCR on the PCR reads; one entry per CDR3 protein. Here the sample spans fewer than 350,000 distinct CDR3 sequences, almost 8% being singletons. This specimen was peripheral blood, taken 360 days after TCRalphabeta/CD19-depleted stem cell transplant. The receptors were gathered from a female patient younger than 10 who had a stem cell transplant for Fanconi anemia, so the T cells may come from the graft donor.

This clonotype was found a few times. The chain uses TRBV7-8 and TRBJ2-1, with D perhaps matching TRBD2 (5 bases). Germline CDR1 SGHVS, CDR2 FQNEAQ. This CDR3 has 14 residues. V lost 5 bases and J 2 bases, leaving 10 bases between the germline ends. The DNA of the CDR3 is TGTGCCAGCAGCATCTCGACTACCTACAATGAGCAGTTCTTC. It encodes CASSISTTYNEQFF.

The chain carries TRBV12-3 or TRBV12-4 and TRBJ1-6; 8 nucleotides agree with TRBD1. The CDR3 covers 18 residues. The ends lost 6 bases at V and 10 bases at J; junction bases unmatched: 20. CDR3 region: CASSPSTSLRTGPSPLHF. In DNA, the CDR3 is TGTGCCAGCAGCCCGTCTACCTCGTTAAGGACAGGGCCATCACCCCTCCACTTT.

This clonotype turned up a few times. This sequence joins TRBV6-5 and TRBJ1-2, with D tentatively TRBD1 (5 bases). CDR3 length: 15 amino acids. Trimming shortened V by 0 bases and J by 2 bases, and 10 bases separated the two germline ends. Germline assignment: CDR1 MNHEY and CDR2 SVGAGI. CDR3 amino acids: CASSYSGRQNYGYTF. The CDR3 DNA is TGTGCCAGCAGTTACTCCGGGCGACAGAACTATGGCTACACCTTC.

This clonotype was observed many times. The chain links TRBV29-1 to TRBJ1-2; possible D gene TRBD1, 5 bases. Trimming removed 7 bases from V and 5 bases from J, with 14 bases in between. CDR3 size: 12 residues. Germline V gene lookup returns CDR1 SQVTM and CDR2 ANQGSEA. The CDR3 DNA follows: TGCAGCGCCCGGGGCGCGGAGTATGGCTACACCTTC. It is translated as CSARGAEYGYTF.